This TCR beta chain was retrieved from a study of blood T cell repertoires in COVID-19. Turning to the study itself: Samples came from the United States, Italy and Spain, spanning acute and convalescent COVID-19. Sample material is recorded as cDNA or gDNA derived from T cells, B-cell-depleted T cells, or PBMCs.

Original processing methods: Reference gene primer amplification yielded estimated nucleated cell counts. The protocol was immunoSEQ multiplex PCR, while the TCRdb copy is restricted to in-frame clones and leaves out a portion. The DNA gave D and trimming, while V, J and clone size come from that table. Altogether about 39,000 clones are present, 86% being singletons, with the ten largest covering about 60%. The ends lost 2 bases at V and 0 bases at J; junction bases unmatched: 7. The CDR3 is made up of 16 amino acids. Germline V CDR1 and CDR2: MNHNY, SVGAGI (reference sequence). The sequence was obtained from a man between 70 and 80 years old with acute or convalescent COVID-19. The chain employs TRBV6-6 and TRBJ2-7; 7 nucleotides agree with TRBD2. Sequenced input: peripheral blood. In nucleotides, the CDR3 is TGTGCCAGCAGTTACACGGGGGGAACCTACTCCTACGAGCAGTACTTC. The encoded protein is CASSYTGGTYSYEQYF.